This T cell receptor beta chain was sequenced during a study of CXCR3-negative and CXCR3-positive naive CD8 T cells. General study results and limits: Within a donor, both naive subsets shared TRBV-TRBJ usage, unlike memory cells. For CXCR3-positive naive cells, TRB CDR3s were more hydrophobic than those of CXCR3-negative naive cells. TRB CDR3 properties indicated TCR strength, while surface CD5 was similar across naive subsets.

Identification of naive CD8+ T cells rested on CD45RO-CCR7+CD27+CD95- status. This CDR3 has 16 amino acids. As to this clonotype: Its target is not known.

UMI labels and 5' RACE were used to prepare the TRB cDNA libraries. TCRdb re-called the 5' RACE reads and catalogs CDR3 proteins one per entry, DNA excluded. This table lists more than 100,000 distinct CDR3 sequences. The chain has TRBV1 and TRBJ2-7; TCRdb's D call of TRBD1 is untestable without DNA. TRBV1 corresponds to a pseudogene. Sequenced input: naive CXCR3+ CD8+ T cells from blood. As for subset: CD45RO-CCR7+CD27+CD95- naive CD8+ T cells expressing CXCR3 (TNR3+). This clonotype originated in a human donor in good health. Some clones in this sample may be carry-over from other donors' samples. The CDR3 loop is CTSSHGLSRRGDEQYF.